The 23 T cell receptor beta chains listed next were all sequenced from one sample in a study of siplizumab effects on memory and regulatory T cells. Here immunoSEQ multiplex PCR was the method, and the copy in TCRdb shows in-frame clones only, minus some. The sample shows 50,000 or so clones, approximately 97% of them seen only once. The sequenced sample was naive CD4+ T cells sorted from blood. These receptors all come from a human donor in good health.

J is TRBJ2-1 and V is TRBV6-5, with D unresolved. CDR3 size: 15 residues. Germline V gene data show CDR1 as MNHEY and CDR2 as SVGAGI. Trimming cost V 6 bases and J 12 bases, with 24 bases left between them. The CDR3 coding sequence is TGTGCCAGCAGCCCCGGTGGGTCGCGCGGATTGTGGCAGTTCTTC. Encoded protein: CASSPGGSRGLWQFF.

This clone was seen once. The CDR3 loop reads CASSLGLAGHNEQFF. The CDR3 DNA is TGTGCCAGCAGCCTGGGACTAGCGGGTCACAATGAGCAGTTCTTC. The chain is built from TRBV7-2 and TRBJ2-1; TRBD2 aligns across 12 bases. This CDR3 comprises 15 residues. The V and J ends lost 5 bases and 5 bases, in that order; junction bases with no gene match: 4. Germline CDR1 reads SGHTA; CDR2 reads FQGNSA.

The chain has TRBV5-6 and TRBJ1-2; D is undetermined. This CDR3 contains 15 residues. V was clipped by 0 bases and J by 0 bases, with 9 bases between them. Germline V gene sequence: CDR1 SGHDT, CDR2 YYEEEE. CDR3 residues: CASSLDGGANYGYTF. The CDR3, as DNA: TGTGCCAGCAGCTTGGACGGCGGAGCTAACTATGGCTACACCTTC.

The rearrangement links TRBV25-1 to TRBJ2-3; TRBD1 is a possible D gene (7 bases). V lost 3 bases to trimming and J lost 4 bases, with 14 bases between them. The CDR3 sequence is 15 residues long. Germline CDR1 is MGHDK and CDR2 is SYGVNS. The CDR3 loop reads CASSESGGWADTQYF. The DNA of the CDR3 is TGTGCCAGCAGTGAGTCAGGGGGGTGGGCAGATACGCAGTATTTT.

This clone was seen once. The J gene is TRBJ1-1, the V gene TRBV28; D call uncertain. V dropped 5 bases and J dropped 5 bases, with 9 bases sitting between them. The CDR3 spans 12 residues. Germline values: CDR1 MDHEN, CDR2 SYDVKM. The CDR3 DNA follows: TGTGCCAGCAGTCTTCCCGGGACTGAAGCTTTCTTT. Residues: CASSLPGTEAFF.

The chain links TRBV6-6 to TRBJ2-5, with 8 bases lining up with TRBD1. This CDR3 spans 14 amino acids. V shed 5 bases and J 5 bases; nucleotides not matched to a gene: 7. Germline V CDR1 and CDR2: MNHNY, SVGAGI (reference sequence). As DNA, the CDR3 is TGTGCCAGCAGTCTTTCAGGGGGCAAGGAGACCCAGTACTTC. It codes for CASSLSGGKETQYF.

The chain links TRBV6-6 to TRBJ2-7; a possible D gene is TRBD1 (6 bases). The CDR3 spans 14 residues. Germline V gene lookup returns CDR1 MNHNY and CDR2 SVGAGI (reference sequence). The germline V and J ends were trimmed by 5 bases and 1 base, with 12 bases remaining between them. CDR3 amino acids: CASSPDSASYEQYF. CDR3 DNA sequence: TGTGCCAGCAGTCCGGACAGCGCTTCCTACGAGCAGTACTTC.

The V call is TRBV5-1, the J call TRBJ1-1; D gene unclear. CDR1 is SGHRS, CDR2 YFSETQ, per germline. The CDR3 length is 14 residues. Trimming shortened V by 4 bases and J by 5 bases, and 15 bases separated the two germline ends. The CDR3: CASSPTTLGTEAFF. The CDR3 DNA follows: TGCGCCAGCAGCCCGACCACGCTGGGGACTGAAGCTTTCTTT.

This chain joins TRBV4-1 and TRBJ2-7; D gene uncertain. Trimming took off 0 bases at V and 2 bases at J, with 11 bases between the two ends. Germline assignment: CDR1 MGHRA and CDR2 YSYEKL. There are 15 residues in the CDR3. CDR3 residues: CASSQETILTYEQYF. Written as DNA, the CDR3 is TGCGCCAGCAGCCAAGAAACAATCCTCACCTACGAGCAGTACTTC.

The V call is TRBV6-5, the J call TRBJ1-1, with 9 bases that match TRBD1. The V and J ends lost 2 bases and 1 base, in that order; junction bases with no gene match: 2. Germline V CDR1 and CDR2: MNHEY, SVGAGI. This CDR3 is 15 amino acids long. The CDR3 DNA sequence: TGTGCCAGCAGTTACAACAGGGGGCCGAACACTGAAGCTTTCTTT. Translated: CASSYNRGPNTEAFF.

CDR3 loop: CASSASIRQEINYGYTF. CDR3 DNA: TGTGCCAGCAGTGCTTCCATCCGACAGGAGATTAACTATGGCTACACCTTC. This chain uses TRBV6-1 with TRBJ1-2; tentatively, D is TRBD1 (6 bases). Deletions cut 4 bases from V and 1 base from J, with 19 bases between. Germline CDR1 and CDR2: MNHNS and SASEGT. The CDR3 is 17 residues long.

The CDR3: CSVEPAGVGNTIYF. The CDR3 bases are TGCAGCGTTGAACCTGCAGGGGTTGGAAACACCATATATTTT. The V and J genes are TRBV29-1 and TRBJ1-3; D is perhaps TRBD1 (6 bases). Trimming cost V 2 bases and J 3 bases, with 11 bases left between them. In germline, CDR1 is SQVTM, CDR2 ANQGSEA. This CDR3 has 14 amino acids.

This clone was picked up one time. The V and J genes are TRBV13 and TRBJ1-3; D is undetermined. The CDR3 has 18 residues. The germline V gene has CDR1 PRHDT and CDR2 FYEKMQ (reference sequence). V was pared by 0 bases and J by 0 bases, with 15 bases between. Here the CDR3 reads CASSLGVGNSYSGNTIYF. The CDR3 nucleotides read TGTGCCAGCAGCTTAGGCGTAGGGAACAGTTACTCTGGAAACACCATATATTTT.

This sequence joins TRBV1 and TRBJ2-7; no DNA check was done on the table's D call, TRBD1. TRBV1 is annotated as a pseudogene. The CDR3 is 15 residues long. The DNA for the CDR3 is TGCACCAGCAGCCCTCCTGACAGGGATGGTTACGAGCAGTACTTC. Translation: CTSSPPDRDGYEQYF.

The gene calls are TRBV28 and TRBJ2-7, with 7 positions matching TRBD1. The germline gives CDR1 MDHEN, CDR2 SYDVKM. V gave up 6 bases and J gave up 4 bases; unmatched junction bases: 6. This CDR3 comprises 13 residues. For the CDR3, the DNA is TGTGCCAGCAGCCCCGACAGGGTTTACGAGCAGTACTTC. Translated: CASSPDRVYEQYF.

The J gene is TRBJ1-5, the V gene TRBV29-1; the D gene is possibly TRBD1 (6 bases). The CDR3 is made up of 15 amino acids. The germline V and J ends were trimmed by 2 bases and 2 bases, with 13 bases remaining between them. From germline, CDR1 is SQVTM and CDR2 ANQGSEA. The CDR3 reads CSVEYPPGGNQPQHF. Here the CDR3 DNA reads TGCAGCGTTGAATACCCGCCAGGGGGCAATCAGCCCCAGCATTTT.

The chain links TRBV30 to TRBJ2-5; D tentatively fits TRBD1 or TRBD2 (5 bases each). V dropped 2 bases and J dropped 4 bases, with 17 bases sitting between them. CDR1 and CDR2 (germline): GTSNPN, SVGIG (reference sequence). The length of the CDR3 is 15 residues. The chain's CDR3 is CAWSKGDLSVETQYF. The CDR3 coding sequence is TGTGCCTGGAGTAAAGGGGACCTAAGTGTAGAGACCCAGTACTTC.

This chain's CDR3 is CASSLGPAYEQYF. DNA of the CDR3: TGTGCCAGCAGCCTGGGGCCAGCCTACGAGCAGTACTTC. The chain combines TRBV5-5 with TRBJ2-7, with a weak D call TRBD1 (5 bases). Germline CDR1 SGHKS, CDR2 YYEKEE (reference sequence). V lost 4 bases and J 2 bases, leaving 10 bases between the germline ends. This CDR3 comprises 13 residues. The whole variable domain, filled in from reference TRBV5-5 and TRBJ2-7, reads DAGVTQSPTHLIKTRGQQVTLRCSPISGHKSVSWYQQVLGQGPQFIFQYYEKEERGRGNFPDRFSARQFPNYSSELNVNALLLGDSALYLCASSLGPAYEQYFGPGTRLTVT.

CDR3 DNA sequence: TGTGCCATCAGGCAGGGTGGCACCACCTACGAGCAGTACTTC. Translating it yields CAIRQGGTTYEQYF. The chain carries TRBV10-3 and TRBJ2-7, with D perhaps TRBD1 (5 bases). V lost 6 bases and J lost 2, with 14 bases in between. The CDR3 length is 14 residues. Germline loops: CDR1 ENHRY, CDR2 SYGVKD.

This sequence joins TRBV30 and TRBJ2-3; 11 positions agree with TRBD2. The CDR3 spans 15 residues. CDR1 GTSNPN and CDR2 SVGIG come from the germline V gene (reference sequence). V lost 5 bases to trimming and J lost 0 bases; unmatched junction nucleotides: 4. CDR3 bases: TGTGCCTGGTCTACTAGCGGGAGAAGCACAGATACGCAGTATTTT. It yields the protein CAWSTSGRSTDTQYF.

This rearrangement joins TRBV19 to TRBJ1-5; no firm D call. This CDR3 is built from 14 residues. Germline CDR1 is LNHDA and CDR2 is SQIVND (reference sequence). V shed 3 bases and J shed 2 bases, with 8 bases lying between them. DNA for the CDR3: TGTGCCAGTAGTATTTCCTACGGCAATCAGCCCCAGCATTTT. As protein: CASSISYGNQPQHF. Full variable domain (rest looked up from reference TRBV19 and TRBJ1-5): DGGITQSPKYLFRKEGQNVTLSCEQNLNHDAMYWYRQDPGQGLRLIYYSQIVNDFQKGDIAEGYSVSREKKESFPLTVTSAQKNPTAFYLCASSISYGNQPQHFGDGTRLSIL.

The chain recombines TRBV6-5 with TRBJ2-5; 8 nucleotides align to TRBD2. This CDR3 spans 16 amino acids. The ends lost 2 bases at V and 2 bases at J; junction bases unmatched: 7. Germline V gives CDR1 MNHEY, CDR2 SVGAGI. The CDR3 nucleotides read TGTGCCAGCAGTTACCGGGGAGCGGGAGTGCAAGAGACCCAGTACTTC. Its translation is CASSYRGAGVQETQYF.

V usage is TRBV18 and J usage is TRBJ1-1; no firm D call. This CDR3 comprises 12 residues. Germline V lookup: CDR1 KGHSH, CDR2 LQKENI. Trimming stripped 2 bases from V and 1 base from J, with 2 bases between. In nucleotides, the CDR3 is TGTGCCAGCTCACCAAGGAACACTGAAGCTTTCTTT. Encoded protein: CASSPRNTEAFF.